The source of this T cell receptor beta chain is a study of blood T cells in healthy people across ages. Study-level findings and limits: TCR beta diversity was tightly associated with the proportion of naive T cells.

In this sample, this clonotype turned up once. What it binds is not known. A second PCR, run for about 7 to 12 cycles, used a sample-barcoded 5' primer plus a J-beta primer mix. From the 5' RACE reads, TCRdb called clonotypes with MiXCR, one entry per CDR3 protein. The table shows some 760,000 distinct CDR3 sequences, with around a quarter occurring only once. This sample was also put to use in a study of T cells of mothers and their children. From that paper: Every microgram of extracted RNA entered cDNA synthesis, around 1.5 ug per 15 ul. Unrelated mother-child pairs always had slightly, but never significantly, lower normalized overlap than related pairs.

This clonotype was sampled from a boy between 10 and 17 years old in good health. Material: blood.

The DNA of the CDR3 is TGTGCCAGCAGCCCCCGGGATGAAGTTAATTCACCCCTCCACTTT. It is translated as CASSPRDEVNSPLHF. The chain couples TRBV9 to TRBJ1-6; D is undetermined. Germline CDR1 and CDR2: SGDLS and YYNGEE. With 4 bases removed from V and 6 bases from J, the gap between germline ends came to 14 bases. This CDR3 contains 15 residues.